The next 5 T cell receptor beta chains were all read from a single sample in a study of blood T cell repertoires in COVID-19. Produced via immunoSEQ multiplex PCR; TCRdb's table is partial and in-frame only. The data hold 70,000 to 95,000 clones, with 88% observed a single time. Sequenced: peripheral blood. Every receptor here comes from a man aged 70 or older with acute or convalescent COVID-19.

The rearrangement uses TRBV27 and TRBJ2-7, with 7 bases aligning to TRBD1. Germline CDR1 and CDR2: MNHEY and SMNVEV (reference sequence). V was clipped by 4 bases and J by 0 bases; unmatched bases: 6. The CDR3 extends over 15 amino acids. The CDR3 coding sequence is TGTGCCAGCAGTTACTTGACAGGGCCCTCCTACGAGCAGTACTTC. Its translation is CASSYLTGPSYEQYF.

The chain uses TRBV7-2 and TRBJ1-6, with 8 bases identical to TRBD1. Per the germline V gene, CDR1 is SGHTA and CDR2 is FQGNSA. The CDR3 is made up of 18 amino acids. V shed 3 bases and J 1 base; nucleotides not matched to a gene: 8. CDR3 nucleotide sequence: TGTGCCAGCAGCTTGATCCCACAGGGGGAGTCCTATAATTCACCCCTCCACTTT. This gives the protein CASSLIPQGESYNSPLHF.

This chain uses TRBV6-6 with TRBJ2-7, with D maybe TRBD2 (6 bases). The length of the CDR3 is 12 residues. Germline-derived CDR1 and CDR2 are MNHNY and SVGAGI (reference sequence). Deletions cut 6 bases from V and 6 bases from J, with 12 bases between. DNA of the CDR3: TGTGCCAGCAGGCGACTAGGAGGCGAGCAGTACTTC. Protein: CASRRLGGEQYF.

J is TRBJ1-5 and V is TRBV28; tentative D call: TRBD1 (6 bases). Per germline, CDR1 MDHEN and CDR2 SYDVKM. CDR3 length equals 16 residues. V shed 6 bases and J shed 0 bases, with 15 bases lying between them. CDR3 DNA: TGTGCCAGCAGCTGGGGAGGGGGGGATAGCAATCAGCCCCAGCATTTT. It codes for CASSWGGGDSNQPQHF.

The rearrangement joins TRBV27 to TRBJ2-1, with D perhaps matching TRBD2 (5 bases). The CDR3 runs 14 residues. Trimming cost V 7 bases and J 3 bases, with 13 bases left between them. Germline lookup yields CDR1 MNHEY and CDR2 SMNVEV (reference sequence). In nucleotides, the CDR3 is TGTGCCAGCACCGGCCCTGGAGGCTACAATGAGCAGTTCTTC. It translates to CASTGPGGYNEQFF.